In its sample, the clone carrying this T cell receptor (beta chain) was seen a few times. This specimen belongs to a study of blood T cell repertoires in COVID-19. Produced via immunoSEQ multiplex PCR; TCRdb's table is partial and in-frame only. The sample has roughly 300,000 clones, 83% seen once. The CDR3 totals 14 residues. J gave up 10 bases and V 5 bases, and 10 bases lay outside the gene matches. Germline lookup yields CDR1 SGHVS and CDR2 FQNEAQ. The sample taken for sequencing was peripheral blood. The J gene is TRBJ2-1, the V gene TRBV7-8; 8 nucleotides line up with TRBD1. The source of this sequence is a woman aged 45 to 65 who had recovered from COVID-19. The CDR3 DNA reads as TGTGCCAGCAGCCCACATCAGGGGGCCGGGGAGCAGTTCTTC. Translated: CASSPHQGAGEQFF.